The source of this T cell receptor beta chain is a study of cytomegalovirus exposure and HLA in healthy donors. There are 13 residues in the CDR3. CDR1 MNHNS and CDR2 SASEGT come from the germline V gene. Trimming took off 11 bases at V and 6 bases at J, with 17 bases between the two ends. PCR amplification relied on 60 Vbeta primers (plus 13 Jbeta primers). The data were produced by immunoSEQ multiplex PCR, yet TCRdb's version contains in-frame clones alone and is incomplete. The data show 200,000 to 250,000 clones, around 75% seen once. The sequencing sample was made of PBMCs. The clonotype comes from a woman aged 30 to 39 in good health and CMV-seronegative. This chain connects TRBV6-1 to TRBJ1-5, with D perhaps TRBD1 (5 bases). In nucleotides, the CDR3 is TGTGCCGGCCAGGGCTGGGGGGGTCAGCCCCAGCATTTT. This sequence encodes CAGQGWGGQPQHF.